The TCR beta chain described here comes from a study of blood T cell repertoires in COVID-19. Looking at the study overall: COVID-19 samples collected from the United States, Italy and Spain covered acute and convalescent phases.

In germline, CDR1 is LNHDA, CDR2 SQIVND (reference sequence). The CDR3 runs to 15 residues. V was shortened by 6 bases and J by 1 base, with 15 bases between the two germline ends. The table came from immunoSEQ multiplex PCR; TCRdb's copy has only in-frame clones and leaves some out. The table records about 62,000 clones, 92% of them present only once. The clonotype was recovered from a human donor in a cohort sampled during active COVID-19. The chain employs TRBV19 and TRBJ2-5, with D possibly TRBD2 on 6 matching bases. Source material: peripheral blood. The CDR3 sequence is CASSLRPTSQETQYF. The DNA of the CDR3 is TGTGCCAGTAGCCTACGTCCGACTAGCCAAGAGACCCAGTACTTC.